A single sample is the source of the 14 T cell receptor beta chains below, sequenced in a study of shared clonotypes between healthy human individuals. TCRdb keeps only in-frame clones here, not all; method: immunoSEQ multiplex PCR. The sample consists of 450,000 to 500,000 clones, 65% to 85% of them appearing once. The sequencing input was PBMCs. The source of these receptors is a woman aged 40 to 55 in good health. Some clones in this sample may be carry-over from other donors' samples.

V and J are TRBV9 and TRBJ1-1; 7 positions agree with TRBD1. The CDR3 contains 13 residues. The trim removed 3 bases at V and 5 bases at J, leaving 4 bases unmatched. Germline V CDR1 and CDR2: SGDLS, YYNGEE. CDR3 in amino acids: CASSAQGGTEAFF. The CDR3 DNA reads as TGTGCCAGCAGCGCGCAGGGGGGGACTGAAGCTTTCTTT. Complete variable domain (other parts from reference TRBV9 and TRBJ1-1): DSGVTQTPKHLITATGQRVTLRCSPRSGDLSVYWYQQSLDQGLQFLIQYYNGEERAKGNILERFSAQQFPDLHSELNLSSLELGDSALYFCASSAQGGTEAFFGQGTRLTVV.

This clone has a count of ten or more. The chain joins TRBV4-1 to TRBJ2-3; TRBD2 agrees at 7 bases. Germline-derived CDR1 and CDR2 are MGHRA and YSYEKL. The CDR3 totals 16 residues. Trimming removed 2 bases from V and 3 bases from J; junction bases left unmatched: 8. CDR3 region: CASSQRVGGKTDTQYF. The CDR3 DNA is TGCGCCAGCAGCCAACGCGTGGGAGGGAAGACAGATACGCAGTATTTT.

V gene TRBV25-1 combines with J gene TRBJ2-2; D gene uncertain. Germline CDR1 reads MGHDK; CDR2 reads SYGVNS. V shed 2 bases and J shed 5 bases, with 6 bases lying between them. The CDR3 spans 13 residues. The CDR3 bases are TGTGCCAGCAGTGAAGGTTGGACCGGGGAGCTGTTTTTT. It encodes CASSEGWTGELFF. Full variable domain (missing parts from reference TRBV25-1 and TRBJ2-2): EADIYQTPRYLVIGTGKKITLECSQTMGHDKMYWYQQDPGMELHLIHYSYGVNSTEKGDLSSESTVSRIRTEHFPLTLESARPSHTSQYLCASSEGWTGELFFGEGSRLTVL.

CDR3 in amino acids: CASSHDYRVGPYEQYF. CDR3 DNA: TGCGCCAGCAGCCACGACTACAGGGTTGGTCCCTACGAGCAGTACTTC. The rearrangement joins TRBV4-3 to TRBJ2-7, with D possibly being TRBD1 (6 bases). V lost 3 bases and J lost 2, with 17 bases in between. Per the germline V gene, CDR1 is LGHNA and CDR2 is YSLEER. The CDR3 is made up of 16 amino acids.

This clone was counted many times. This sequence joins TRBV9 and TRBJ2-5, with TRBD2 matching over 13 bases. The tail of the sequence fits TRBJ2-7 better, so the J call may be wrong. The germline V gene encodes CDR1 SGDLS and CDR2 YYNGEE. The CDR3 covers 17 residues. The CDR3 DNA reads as TGTGCCAGCAGCGTAGGGACTAGCGGGAGTAGCTCCTACGAGCAGTACTTC. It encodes CASSVGTSGSSSYEQYF.

In DNA, the CDR3 is TGTGCCAGCTCCCGGGAGGGAGGGACCAAAAACATTCAGTACTTC. It codes for CASSREGGTKNIQYF. The chain employs TRBV18 and TRBJ2-4; 8 nucleotides line up with TRBD2. In germline, CDR1 is KGHSH, CDR2 LQKENI. This CDR3 is 15 amino acids long. V trimming: 6 bases; J trimming: 2 bases; junction bases outside the gene matches: 6.

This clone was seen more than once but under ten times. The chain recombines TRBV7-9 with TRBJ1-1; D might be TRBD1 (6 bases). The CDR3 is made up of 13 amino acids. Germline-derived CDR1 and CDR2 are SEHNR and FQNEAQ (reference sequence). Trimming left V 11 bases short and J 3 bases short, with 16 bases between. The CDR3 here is CALGAISDTEAFF. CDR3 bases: TGTGCCCTGGGGGCGATTTCGGACACTGAAGCTTTCTTT. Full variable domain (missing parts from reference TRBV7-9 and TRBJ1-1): DTGVSQNPRHKITKRGQNVTFRCDPISEHNRLYWYRQTLGQGPEFLTYFQNEAQLEKSRLLSDRFSAERPKGSFSTLEIQRTEQGDSAMYLCALGAISDTEAFFGQGTRLTVV.

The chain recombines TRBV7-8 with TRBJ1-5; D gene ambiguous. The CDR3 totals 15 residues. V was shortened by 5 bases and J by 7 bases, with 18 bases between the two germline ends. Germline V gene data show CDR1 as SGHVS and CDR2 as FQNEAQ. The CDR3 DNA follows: TGTGCCAGCAGCCCAGTTTTGGGCCAGTGGCAGCCCCAGCATTTT. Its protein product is CASSPVLGQWQPQHF. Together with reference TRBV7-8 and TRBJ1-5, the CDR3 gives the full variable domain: GAGVSQSPRYKVAKRGQDVALRCDPISGHVSLFWYQQALGQGPEFLTYFQNEAQLDKSGLPSDRFFAERPEGSVSTLKIQRTQQEDSAVYLCASSPVLGQWQPQHFGDGTRLSIL.

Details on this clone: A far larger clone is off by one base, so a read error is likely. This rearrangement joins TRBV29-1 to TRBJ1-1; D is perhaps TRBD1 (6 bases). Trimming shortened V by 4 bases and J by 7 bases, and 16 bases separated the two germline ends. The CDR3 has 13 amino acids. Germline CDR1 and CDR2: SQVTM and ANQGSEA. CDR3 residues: CSVAQGSGIEAFF. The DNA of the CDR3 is TGCAGCGTTGCACAGGGCAGCGGCATTGAAGCTTTCTTT.

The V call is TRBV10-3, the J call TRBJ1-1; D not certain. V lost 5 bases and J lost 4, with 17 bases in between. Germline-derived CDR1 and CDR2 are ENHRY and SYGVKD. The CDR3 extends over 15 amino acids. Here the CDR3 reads CAISPGPQSSTEAFF. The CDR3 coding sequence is TGTGCCATCAGTCCGGGCCCCCAATCGAGCACTGAAGCTTTCTTT.

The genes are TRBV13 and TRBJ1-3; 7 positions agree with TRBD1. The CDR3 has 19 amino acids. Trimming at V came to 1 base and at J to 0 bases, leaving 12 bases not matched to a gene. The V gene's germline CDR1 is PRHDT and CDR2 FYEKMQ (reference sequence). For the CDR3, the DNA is TGTGCCAGCAGCTTAGCGGCGGGGACAGTTACTATCTCTGGAAACACCATATATTTT. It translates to CASSLAAGTVTISGNTIYF.

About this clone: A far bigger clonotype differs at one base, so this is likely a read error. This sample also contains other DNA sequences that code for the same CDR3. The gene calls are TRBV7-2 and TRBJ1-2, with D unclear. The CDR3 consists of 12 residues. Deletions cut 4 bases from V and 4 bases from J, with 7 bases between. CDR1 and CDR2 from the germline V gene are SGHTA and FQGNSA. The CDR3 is CASSSSGYGYTF. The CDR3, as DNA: TGTGCCAGCAGCTCATCCGGCTATGGCTACACCTTC.

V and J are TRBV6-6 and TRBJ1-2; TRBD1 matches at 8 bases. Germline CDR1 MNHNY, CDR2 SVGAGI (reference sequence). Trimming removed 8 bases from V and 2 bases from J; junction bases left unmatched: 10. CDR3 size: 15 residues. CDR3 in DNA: TGTGCCAGCCAATCGCAGGGGGCAGGAAACTATGGCTACACCTTC. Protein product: CASQSQGAGNYGYTF.

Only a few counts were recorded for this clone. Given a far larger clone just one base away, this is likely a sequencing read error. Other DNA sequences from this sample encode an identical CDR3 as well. For the CDR3, the DNA is TGTGCCTGGAGTGGGGGTTTAGGGGATCAGCCCCAGCACTTT. Translated: CAWSGGLGDQPQHF. J is TRBJ1-5 and V is TRBV30; a possible D gene is TRBD1 (5 bases). Germline assignment: CDR1 GTSNPN and CDR2 SVGIG (reference sequence). The CDR3 runs to 14 residues.